This T cell receptor beta chain is from a study of cytomegalovirus exposure and HLA in healthy donors. CDR3 length equals 15 residues. Trimming stripped 3 bases from V and 4 bases from J, with 12 bases between. Germline CDR1 and CDR2: LNHNV and YYDKDF (reference sequence). A multiplex PCR was run with 60 Vbeta primers and 13 Jbeta primers. Using immunoSEQ multiplex PCR, the repertoire was profiled, and TCRdb retains in-frame clones only, with some absent. The sample carries about 150,000 clones, under 75% recorded once. V is TRBV15 and J is TRBJ2-2, with a weak D call TRBD1 (5 bases). This sequence was found in a woman aged 35 to 49 in good health and CMV-seronegative. The source material was PBMCs. CDR3 sequence reads: CATSSGRVGTGELFF. Here the CDR3 DNA reads TGTGCCACCAGCAGCGGCAGGGTGGGCACCGGGGAGCTGTTTTTT.